This TCR beta chain was sequenced in a study of cytomegalovirus exposure and HLA in healthy donors. Study-wide results and caveats: TCR beta V- and J-gene trimming was later associated with a missense DCLRE1C variant.

As regards this clone: Its antigen is undetermined.

This CDR3 contains 16 residues. Trimming at V came to 6 bases and at J to 2 bases, leaving 13 bases not matched to a gene. The germline gives CDR1 MDHEN, CDR2 SYDVKM. This PCR relied on a set of 60 Vbeta primers and 13 Jbeta primers. The data were produced by immunoSEQ multiplex PCR, yet TCRdb's version contains in-frame clones alone and is incomplete. The sample consists of under 250,000 clones, under 85% of them appearing once. The specimen sequenced was PBMCs. The J gene is TRBJ2-7, the V gene TRBV28; 7 positions match TRBD1. The clonotype originates from a woman between 45 and 65 years old in good health and CMV-seropositive. CDR3 DNA sequence: TGTGCCAGCAGATCCCGACAGGGAGTTTTAGCCTACGAGCAGTACTTC. Encoded protein: CASRSRQGVLAYEQYF.